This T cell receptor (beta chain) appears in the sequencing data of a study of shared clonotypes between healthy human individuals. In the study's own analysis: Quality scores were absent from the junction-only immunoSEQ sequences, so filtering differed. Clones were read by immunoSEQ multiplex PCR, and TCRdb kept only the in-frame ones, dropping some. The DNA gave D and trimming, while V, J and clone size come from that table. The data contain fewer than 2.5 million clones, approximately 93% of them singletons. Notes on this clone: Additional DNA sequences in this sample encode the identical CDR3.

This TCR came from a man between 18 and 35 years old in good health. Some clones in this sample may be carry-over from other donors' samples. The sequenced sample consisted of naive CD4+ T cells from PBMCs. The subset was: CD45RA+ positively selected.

The CDR3 nucleotides read TGTGCCAGCAGTTACGGCCCCTCCTACGAGCAGTACTTC. It codes for CASSYGPSYEQYF. This chain links TRBV2 with TRBJ2-7; D unclear. In germline, CDR1 is SNHLY, CDR2 FYNNEI. The CDR3 covers 13 residues. Trimming took off 5 bases at V and 0 bases at J, with 8 bases between the two ends.